What follows are 19 T cell receptor beta chains derived from one specimen sequenced in a study of cytomegalovirus exposure and HLA in healthy donors. The PCR contained 60 Vbeta and 13 Jbeta primers. Sequencing used immunoSEQ multiplex PCR; TCRdb keeps in-frame clones, though not all of them. The table includes approximately 140,000 clones, roughly 80% detected once. Sequenced material: PBMCs. These receptors came from a female donor in good health and CMV-seronegative.

V usage is TRBV14 and J usage is TRBJ2-3, with a tentative D call TRBD2 (5 bases). The germline V gene encodes CDR1 SGHDN and CDR2 FVKESK. The CDR3 loop spans 16 amino acids. V gave up 4 bases and J gave up 5 bases, with 19 bases separating them. Here the CDR3 DNA reads TGTGCCAGCAGCCGCCAAAGGGTGAACGAGGGAGATACGCAGTATTTT. This translates into CASSRQRVNEGDTQYF.

This clone was detected once. The chain links TRBV4-1 to TRBJ2-3; D possibly corresponds to TRBD2 (6 bases). V was shortened by 0 bases and J by 4 bases, with 8 bases between the two germline ends. Germline-derived CDR1 and CDR2 are MGHRA and YSYEKL. The CDR3 runs 14 residues. The DNA of the CDR3 is TGCGCCAGCAGCCAAGATACGGGGGCAGATACGCAGTATTTT. This encodes CASSQDTGADTQYF.

The chain couples TRBV25-1 to TRBJ1-4; 7 bases fit TRBD1. V was clipped by 2 bases and J by 0 bases; unmatched bases: 0. The CDR3 has 15 residues. Germline lookup yields CDR1 MGHDK and CDR2 SYGVNS. In nucleotides, the CDR3 is TGTGCCAGCAGTGAAACAGGGGCAACTAATGAAAAACTGTTTTTT. This sequence encodes CASSETGATNEKLFF.

The CDR3 sequence: CASNRGSEQYF. Written as DNA, the CDR3 is TGTGCCAGCAACAGGGGATCCGAGCAGTACTTC. V usage is TRBV2 and J usage is TRBJ2-7, with 7 bases lining up with TRBD1. The ends lost 7 bases at V and 6 bases at J; junction bases unmatched: 3. The germline CDR1 and CDR2 sequences are SNHLY and FYNNEI. This CDR3 comprises 11 residues.

The chain carries TRBV7-8 and TRBJ1-3, with no clear D. Germline CDR1 reads SGHVS; CDR2 reads FQNEAQ. The V and J ends lost 1 base and 2 bases respectively, with 6 bases between them. This CDR3 has 14 residues. DNA for the CDR3: TGTGCCAGCAGCTTAGGGCCTCCTGGAAACACCATATATTTT. This gives the protein CASSLGPPGNTIYF.

The V and J genes are TRBV7-9 and TRBJ1-2; D not certain. V was cut by 5 bases and J by 2 bases, with 12 bases left in between. The CDR3 is made up of 14 amino acids. CDR1 SEHNR and CDR2 FQNEAQ come from the germline V gene (reference sequence). This CDR3 reads CASSQSFRNYGYTF. Written as DNA, the CDR3 is TGTGCCAGCAGCCAGTCCTTCCGCAACTATGGCTACACCTTC.

In its sample, this clone was seen a few times. This sequence joins TRBV5-6 and TRBJ2-1, with TRBD1 matching 7 bases. The CDR3 consists of 15 residues. Per germline, CDR1 SGHDT and CDR2 YYEEEE. Trimming took 4 bases from V and 4 from J; bases not matched to a gene: 8. CDR3 residues: CASSPLTGTYNEQFF. In DNA, the CDR3 is TGTGCCAGCAGCCCCCTGACAGGGACATACAATGAGCAGTTCTTC.

The CDR3 reads CSVPKTGGSEAFF. In DNA form, the CDR3 reads TGCAGCGTACCCAAGACAGGGGGGAGTGAAGCTTTCTTT. J is TRBJ1-1 and V is TRBV29-1; TRBD1 aligns across 9 bases. This CDR3 contains 13 residues. In germline, CDR1 is SQVTM, CDR2 ANQGSEA. Trimming took 6 bases from V and 7 from J; bases not matched to a gene: 9.

CDR3 coding DNA: TGTGCCAAGACTGACCGGGACAAGTACACTGAAGCTTTCTTT. Amino acids: CAKTDRDKYTEAFF. The rearrangement uses TRBV6-1 and TRBJ1-1; possible D gene TRBD1, 6 bases. The CDR3 loop spans 14 amino acids. Germline-derived CDR1 and CDR2 are MNHNS and SASEGT. Between the trimmed V and J ends, which lost 10 bases and 3 bases, there was a span of 18 bases.

This chain links TRBV4-2 with TRBJ1-1; tentative D call: TRBD1 (5 bases). The CDR3 covers 12 residues. Germline V gene sequence: CDR1 LGHNA, CDR2 YNFKEQ. Trimming stripped 4 bases from V and 8 bases from J, with 11 bases between. For the CDR3, the DNA is TGTGCCAGCAGCCCTTCCCGACAGGAAGCTTTCTTT. Translated: CASSPSRQEAFF.

The V gene is TRBV2, the J gene TRBJ2-1; 9 bases fit TRBD2. Germline CDR1 is SNHLY and CDR2 is FYNNEI. The V segment lost 7 bases and the J segment 4 bases; nucleotides outside the gene matches: 8. The CDR3 has 15 amino acids. This CDR3 reads CASTPGLADYNEQFF. The CDR3 DNA is TGTGCCAGCACCCCGGGACTAGCAGATTACAATGAGCAGTTCTTC.

The V and J genes are TRBV11-2 and TRBJ2-1, with a weak D call TRBD1 (5 bases). Trimming removed 3 bases at V and 5 bases at J, with 8 bases between. The CDR3 is made up of 13 amino acids. Germline V lookup: CDR1 SGHAT, CDR2 FQNNGV. DNA of the CDR3: TGTGCCAGCAGCTTTATAGGGGACAATGAGCAGTTCTTC. Translation: CASSFIGDNEQFF.

This rearrangement joins TRBV27 to TRBJ2-5; D uncertain. V lost 5 bases to trimming and J lost 2 bases, with 12 bases between them. The CDR3 covers 14 residues. CDR1 and CDR2 (germline): MNHEY, SMNVEV (reference sequence). This CDR3 is CASSPPGLQETQYF. CDR3 in DNA: TGTGCCAGCAGTCCGCCAGGCCTACAAGAGACCCAGTACTTC.

V is TRBV2 and J is TRBJ1-2; 9 nucleotides align to TRBD1. Germline CDR1 SNHLY, CDR2 FYNNEI. The CDR3 runs 13 residues. V trimming: 6 bases; J trimming: 7 bases; junction bases outside the gene matches: 6. DNA for the CDR3: TGTGCCAGCAGCCCGGACAGGGGTCTTGGCTACACCTTC. Encoded protein: CASSPDRGLGYTF.

The rearrangement uses TRBV6-6 and TRBJ1-5; TRBD1 might be the D (6 bases). This CDR3 has 13 residues. V was clipped by 7 bases and J by 4 bases, with 11 bases between them. Per germline, CDR1 MNHNY and CDR2 SVGAGI (reference sequence). The CDR3 reads CASNGQFNQPQHF. Here the CDR3 DNA reads TGTGCCAGCAATGGACAGTTTAATCAGCCCCAGCATTTT.

Worth noting for this clone: The same CDR3 also results from other DNA sequences found in this sample. The V gene is TRBV28, the J gene TRBJ1-5, with a tentative D call TRBD1 (5 bases). This CDR3 has 14 residues. Germline V gene data show CDR1 as MDHEN and CDR2 as SYDVKM. V was cut by 2 bases and J by 7 bases, with 12 bases left in between. CDR3: CASSLRAGGQPQHF. In nucleotides, the CDR3 is TGTGCCAGCAGTTTACGGGCGGGGGGGCAGCCCCAGCATTTT. The full variable domain, rest sourced from reference TRBV28 and TRBJ1-5, is DVKVTQSSRYLVKRTGEKVFLECVQDMDHENMFWYRQDPGLGLRLIYFSYDVKMKEKGDIPEGYSVSREKKERFSLILESASTNQTSMYLCASSLRAGGQPQHFGDGTRLSIL.

This chain joins TRBV4-2 and TRBJ1-1; TRBD1 matches at 11 bases. The CDR3 has 16 amino acids. Germline V gene lookup returns CDR1 LGHNA and CDR2 YNFKEQ. Losses at the gene ends were 2 bases for V and 5 bases for J; bases not matched to a gene: 7. This CDR3 reads CASSQSGQGARTEAFF. For the CDR3, the DNA is TGTGCCAGCAGCCAAAGTGGACAGGGGGCGAGGACTGAAGCTTTCTTT.

DNA of the CDR3: TGTGCCAGCACCGCCAGACAATCCTACGAGCAGTACTTC. Encoded protein: CASTARQSYEQYF. The chain uses TRBV5-6 and TRBJ2-7; no definite D call. Trimming shortened V by 6 bases and J by 1 base, and 11 bases separated the two germline ends. Germline V lookup: CDR1 SGHDT, CDR2 YYEEEE. The CDR3 consists of 13 residues.

The CDR3 bases are TGTGCCAGCAGCGTAGCACAGGCGAATTCACCCCTCCACTTT. Translating it yields CASSVAQANSPLHF. The chain uses TRBV9 and TRBJ1-6; weak D call: TRBD1 (5 bases). V was shortened by 0 bases and J by 7 bases, with 8 bases between the two germline ends. The CDR3 sequence is 14 residues long. The germline gives CDR1 SGDLS, CDR2 YYNGEE.